This T cell receptor (beta chain) emerged from a study of siplizumab effects on memory and regulatory T cells. V trimming: 4 bases; J trimming: 0 bases; junction bases outside the gene matches: 5. The V gene's germline CDR1 is ENHRY and CDR2 SYGVKD. This CDR3 spans 15 amino acids. As concerns this clone: Its matching antigen is unknown.

The data were produced by immunoSEQ multiplex PCR, yet TCRdb's version contains in-frame clones alone and is incomplete. Among roughly 100,000 clones listed, about 93% were seen once. Overall study findings and caveats: The alloreactive clones that mapped to unstimulated subsets made up only a minor fraction. Mappable alloreactive CD4+ clones were on average 68.8% Treg-derived with siplizumab, roughly 25% in controls. Researchers did not confirm the suppressive function of proliferating Tregs from siplizumab cultures.

Sample: Tregs sorted from blood. This TCR derives from a human donor in good health. V and J are TRBV10-3 and TRBJ2-7; 8 bases fit TRBD2. CDR3 loop: CAISVSGTSSYEQYF. CDR3 sequence (DNA): TGTGCCATCAGTGTTAGCGGGACCAGCTCCTACGAGCAGTACTTC.